These T cell receptor beta chains were read from a single sample in a study of cytomegalovirus exposure and HLA in healthy donors. Sequencing used immunoSEQ multiplex PCR; TCRdb keeps in-frame clones, though not all of them. This sample has about 72,000 clones; 82% occur once, and the top ten carry 1.5% to 2%. The material sequenced was PBMCs. Receptors were obtained from a man between 18 and 35 years old in good health and CMV-seronegative. The CDR3 runs from the conserved cysteine through the conserved F or W. Each record gives: D gene, CDR3 length, J gene, V gene, clone size, CDR3 DNA, CDR3 protein. The D gene is left open where the match is weak. Clone sizes are given selectively: once, few, many, or a class where the clone is expanded.

d_gene: NA
len: 13
j_gene: TRBJ1-2
v_gene: TRBV14
abundance: NA
CDR3nt: TGTGCCAGCAGCCCCTTGGGCAACTATGGCTACACCTTC
CDR3aa: CASSPLGNYGYTF

d_gene: NA
len: 14
j_gene: TRBJ1-1
v_gene: TRBV6-6
abundance: once
CDR3nt: TGTGCCAGCAGTTATCGAGCGGGGACGACTGAAGCTTTCTTT
CDR3aa: CASSYRAGTTEAFF

d_gene: TRBD2
len: 14
j_gene: TRBJ2-3
v_gene: TRBV6-6
abundance: NA
CDR3nt: TGTGCCAGTTCTAGCGGGGGGGCTACAGATACGCAGTATTTT
CDR3aa: CASSSGGATDTQYF

d_gene: TRBD2
len: 17
j_gene: TRBJ2-1
v_gene: TRBV5-1
abundance: NA
CDR3nt: TGCGCCAGCAGCTTTGGGGCTCCCCGGGGGGGAGGGAATGAGCAGTTCTTC
CDR3aa: CASSFGAPRGGGNEQFF

d_gene: NA
len: 15
j_gene: TRBJ2-2
v_gene: TRBV5-5
abundance: NA
CDR3nt: TGTGCCAGCAAGGGAGTGGGTACGAACACCGGGGAGCTGTTTTTT
CDR3aa: CASKGVGTNTGELFF

d_gene: NA
len: 14
j_gene: TRBJ2-7
v_gene: TRBV4-1
abundance: NA
CDR3nt: TGCGCCAGCAGCCATGGACGTCAGGGGAACGAGCAGTACTTC
CDR3aa: CASSHGRQGNEQYF

d_gene: NA
len: 14
j_gene: TRBJ1-2
v_gene: TRBV28
abundance: NA
CDR3nt: TGTGCCAGCAGCCCCGTCCCCGGGGGGTATGGCTACACCTTC
CDR3aa: CASSPVPGGYGYTF

d_gene: NA
len: 14
j_gene: TRBJ2-2
v_gene: TRBV18
abundance: NA
CDR3nt: TGTGCCAGCTCAGCGCAGGGGAACACCGGGGAGCTGTTTTTT
CDR3aa: CASSAQGNTGELFF

d_gene: TRBD1
len: 14
j_gene: TRBJ2-7
v_gene: TRBV27
abundance: NA
CDR3nt: TGTGCCAGCAGTTTAAGGGGACAGCCTTACGAGCAGTACTTC
CDR3aa: CASSLRGQPYEQYF

d_gene: NA
len: 14
j_gene: TRBJ2-7
v_gene: TRBV5-4
abundance: NA
CDR3nt: TGTGCCAGCAGCTCGACAGTTAGATACGACGAGCAGTACTTC
CDR3aa: CASSSTVRYDEQYF

d_gene: NA
len: 14
j_gene: TRBJ2-7
v_gene: TRBV9
abundance: NA
CDR3nt: TGTGCCAGCAGCGTAGATGGGGAGATCCACGAGCAGTACTTC
CDR3aa: CASSVDGEIHEQYF

d_gene: NA
len: 15
j_gene: TRBJ1-4
v_gene: TRBV4-3
abundance: NA
CDR3nt: TGCGCCAGCAGCCAAGAGATCTCGGTTAATGAAAAACTGTTTTTT
CDR3aa: CASSQEISVNEKLFF

d_gene: TRBD1
len: 17
j_gene: TRBJ2-7
v_gene: TRBV27
abundance: NA
CDR3nt: TGTGCCAGCAGTTTATCGTTCCGGGCAGGGGGCTCCTACGAGCAGTACTTC
CDR3aa: CASSLSFRAGGSYEQYF

d_gene: TRBD2
len: 16
j_gene: TRBJ2-1
v_gene: TRBV5-5
abundance: NA
CDR3nt: TGTGCCAGCAGCTTGGGAGGTACTAGCGGCTACAATGAGCAGTTCTTC
CDR3aa: CASSLGGTSGYNEQFF

d_gene: TRBD2
len: 14
j_gene: TRBJ2-1
v_gene: TRBV19
abundance: NA
CDR3nt: TGTGCCACCAGGACTAGCGGGGGGCACAATGAGCAGTTCTTC
CDR3aa: CATRTSGGHNEQFF

d_gene: NA
len: 12
j_gene: TRBJ2-7
v_gene: TRBV21-1
abundance: NA
CDR3nt: TGTGCCAGCAGATCGGGGGTCTGCGAGCAGTACTTC
CDR3aa: CASRSGVCEQYF

d_gene: TRBD2
len: 14
j_gene: TRBJ2-7
v_gene: TRBV28
abundance: NA
CDR3nt: TGTGCTTCCAGCTCGGGAGGGCCTCCCAACGAGCAGTACTTC
CDR3aa: CASSSGGPPNEQYF

d_gene: TRBD2
len: 17
j_gene: TRBJ2-1
v_gene: TRBV2
abundance: few
CDR3nt: TGTGCCAGCACCTCAGCTCTTGCTAGCGGGATTGGGAATGAGCAGTTCTTC
CDR3aa: CASTSALASGIGNEQFF

d_gene: TRBD2
len: 15
j_gene: TRBJ2-1
v_gene: TRBV19
abundance: NA
CDR3nt: TGTGCCAGTAGTGGAGCGGGGGGCTCCTACAATGAGCAGTTCTTC
CDR3aa: CASSGAGGSYNEQFF

d_gene: NA
len: 14
j_gene: TRBJ2-7
v_gene: TRBV6-6
abundance: NA
CDR3nt: TGTGCCAGCAGTTATGGCCATCCGTTATACGAGCAGTACTTC
CDR3aa: CASSYGHPLYEQYF

d_gene: NA
len: 18
j_gene: TRBJ1-6
v_gene: TRBV5-5
abundance: NA
CDR3nt: TGTGCCAGCAGCTTGAGGGGTGTCGCTTCTGCCGATAATTCACCCCTCCACTTT
CDR3aa: CASSLRGVASADNSPLHF

d_gene: TRBD1
len: 13
j_gene: TRBJ2-7
v_gene: TRBV18
abundance: few
CDR3nt: TGTGCCAGCTCATGGACAGGGGGTTTCGAGCAGTACTTC
CDR3aa: CASSWTGGFEQYF

d_gene: NA
len: 15
j_gene: TRBJ1-1
v_gene: TRBV9
abundance: NA
CDR3nt: TGTGCCAGCAGCGTAGGACGCGGGGGGCCCACTGAAGCTTTCTTT
CDR3aa: CASSVGRGGPTEAFF

d_gene: NA
len: 15
j_gene: TRBJ2-1
v_gene: TRBV9
abundance: NA
CDR3nt: TGTGCCAGCAGCGTAGAAGGCCTAGCGCACAATGAGCAGTTCTTC
CDR3aa: CASSVEGLAHNEQFF

d_gene: NA
len: 12
j_gene: TRBJ1-1
v_gene: TRBV30
abundance: NA
CDR3nt: TGTGCCTGCCTCAGGTTCTCGGCTGAAGCTTTCTTT
CDR3aa: CACLRFSAEAFF

d_gene: NA
len: 14
j_gene: TRBJ1-2
v_gene: TRBV29-1
abundance: few
CDR3nt: TGCAGCGCCAGGTCGCCAGGAGGTAACTATGGCTACACCTTC
CDR3aa: CSARSPGGNYGYTF

d_gene: TRBD1
len: 14
j_gene: TRBJ2-7
v_gene: TRBV15
abundance: few
CDR3nt: TGTGCCACCAGCATCGGACAGGGCGAGGACGAGCAGTACTTC
CDR3aa: CATSIGQGEDEQYF

d_gene: NA
len: 13
j_gene: TRBJ1-4
v_gene: TRBV29-1
abundance: NA
CDR3nt: TGCAGCGCTCTAGACTCTCTGAATGAAAAACTGTTTTTT
CDR3aa: CSALDSLNEKLFF

d_gene: NA
len: 14
j_gene: TRBJ2-7
v_gene: TRBV4-1
abundance: NA
CDR3nt: TGCGCCAGCAGCCCCCGAGACTGGGGCAGCGAGCAGTACTTC
CDR3aa: CASSPRDWGSEQYF

d_gene: NA
len: 15
j_gene: TRBJ1-5
v_gene: TRBV2
abundance: NA
CDR3nt: TGTGCCAGCGGGAAACCACAGGATAGCAATCAGCCCCAGCATTTT
CDR3aa: CASGKPQDSNQPQHF

d_gene: TRBD2
len: 18
j_gene: TRBJ2-1
v_gene: TRBV11-2
abundance: NA
CDR3nt: TGTGCCAGCAGCTTAGGTATCTTTTTTGCGGGAGGTGCCGATGAGCAGTTCTTC
CDR3aa: CASSLGIFFAGGADEQFF

d_gene: TRBD1
len: 16
j_gene: TRBJ1-2
v_gene: TRBV28
abundance: NA
CDR3nt: TGTGCCAGCAGTAGCGGCCTCAGGGGGCCCAACTATGGCTACACCTTC
CDR3aa: CASSSGLRGPNYGYTF

d_gene: NA
len: 15
j_gene: TRBJ1-1
v_gene: TRBV7-9
abundance: NA
CDR3nt: TGTGCCAGCAGCCAAATAGGACAGTCCAACACTGAAGCTTTCTTT
CDR3aa: CASSQIGQSNTEAFF

d_gene: NA
len: 14
j_gene: TRBJ2-6
v_gene: TRBV29-1
abundance: NA
CDR3nt: TGCAGCGTTGAAGGGCTCTCTGGGGCCAACGTCCTGACTTTC
CDR3aa: CSVEGLSGANVLTF

d_gene: NA
len: 14
j_gene: TRBJ1-1
v_gene: TRBV7-6
abundance: NA
CDR3nt: TGTGCCAGCAGCTTAGCTGGGGGCAACACTGAAGCTTTCTTT
CDR3aa: CASSLAGGNTEAFF

d_gene: NA
len: 14
j_gene: TRBJ2-7
v_gene: TRBV7-3
abundance: NA
CDR3nt: TGTGCCAGCAGCTTCACGGGTCTTGGTGACGAGCAGTACTTC
CDR3aa: CASSFTGLGDEQYF

d_gene: TRBD1
len: 15
j_gene: TRBJ2-5
v_gene: TRBV18
abundance: NA
CDR3nt: TGTGCCAGCTCACCCGGGACAGATTTACAAGAGACCCAGTACTTC
CDR3aa: CASSPGTDLQETQYF

d_gene: TRBD2
len: 15
j_gene: TRBJ2-7
v_gene: TRBV6-1
abundance: NA
CDR3nt: TGTGCCAGCAGTGAAGGACTAGCGGGATCCTACGAGCAGTACTTC
CDR3aa: CASSEGLAGSYEQYF

d_gene: NA
len: 14
j_gene: TRBJ1-2
v_gene: TRBV6-5
abundance: NA
CDR3nt: TGTGCCAGCAGTACTCAAGGGGGTAGCTATGGCTACACCTTC
CDR3aa: CASSTQGGSYGYTF